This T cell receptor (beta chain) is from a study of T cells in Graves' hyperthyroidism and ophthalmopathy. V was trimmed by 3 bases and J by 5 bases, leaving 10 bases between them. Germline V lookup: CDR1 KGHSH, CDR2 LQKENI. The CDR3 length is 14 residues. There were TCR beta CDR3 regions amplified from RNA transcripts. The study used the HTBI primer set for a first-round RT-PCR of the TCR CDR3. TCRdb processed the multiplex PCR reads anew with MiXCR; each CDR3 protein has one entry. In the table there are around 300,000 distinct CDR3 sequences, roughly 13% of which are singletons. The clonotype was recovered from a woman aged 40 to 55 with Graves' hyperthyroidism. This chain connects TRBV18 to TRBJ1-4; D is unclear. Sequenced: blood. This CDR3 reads CASSPPSENEKLFF. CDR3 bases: TGTGCCAGCTCACCCCCTTCAGAGAATGAAAAACTGTTTTTT.